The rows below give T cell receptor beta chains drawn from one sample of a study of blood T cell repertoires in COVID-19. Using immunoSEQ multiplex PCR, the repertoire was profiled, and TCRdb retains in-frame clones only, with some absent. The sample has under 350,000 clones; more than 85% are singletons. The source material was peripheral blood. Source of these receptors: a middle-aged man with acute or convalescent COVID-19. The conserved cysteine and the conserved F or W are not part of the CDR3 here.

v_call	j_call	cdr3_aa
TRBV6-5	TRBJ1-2	ASHPGQGAIYGYT
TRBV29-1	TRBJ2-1	SVEAGYNEQF
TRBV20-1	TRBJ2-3	SASVAGGPHTQY
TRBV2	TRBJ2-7	ASSEVYSYEQY
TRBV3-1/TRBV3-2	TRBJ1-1	ASSLESDTEAF
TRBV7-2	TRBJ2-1	ASSPTSGGPRSYNEQF
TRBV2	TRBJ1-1	ASSERGTGGMDAF
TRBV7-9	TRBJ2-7	ASSYIYEQY
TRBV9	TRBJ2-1	ASSVVRTTYNEQF
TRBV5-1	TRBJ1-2	ASSFGDLANYGYT
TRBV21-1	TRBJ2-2	ASIPRGHRGHTGELF
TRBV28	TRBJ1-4	ASSLSEGRGLGEKLF
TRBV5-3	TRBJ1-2	ARSPSTGMGGYT
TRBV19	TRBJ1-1	ASSFTGASNTEAF
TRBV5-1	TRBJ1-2	ASSLLGTANYGYT
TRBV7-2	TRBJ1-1	ASSLASAANTEAF
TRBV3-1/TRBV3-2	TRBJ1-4	ASSSRGGGNEKLF
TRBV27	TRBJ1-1	ASSHNRGGTEAF
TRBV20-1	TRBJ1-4	SASRRARTNEKLF
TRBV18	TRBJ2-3	ASASKGQAYTDTQY
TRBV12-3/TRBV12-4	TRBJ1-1	ASSLGQEAF
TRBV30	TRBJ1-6	AWKKMGADHSPLH
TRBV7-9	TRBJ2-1	ASSFTGFDEQF
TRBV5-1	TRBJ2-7	ASSIGTASSYEQY
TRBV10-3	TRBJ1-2	AISLGQGSNYGYT
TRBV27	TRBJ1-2	ASSSTGFDGYT
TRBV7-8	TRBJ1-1	ASSESTGGWTEAF
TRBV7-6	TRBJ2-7	ASSAPGGAGDEQY
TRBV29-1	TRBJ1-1	SVRARDANTEAF
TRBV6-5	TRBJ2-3	ASSTGKDTQY
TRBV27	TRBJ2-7	ASSKQLAGVPLEEQY
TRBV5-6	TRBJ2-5	ASSRQETQY
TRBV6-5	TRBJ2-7	ASSPNDSPRIKQY
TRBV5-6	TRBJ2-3	ASSSRTGWQDTQY
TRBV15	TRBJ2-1	ATRDRGPYNEQF